This T cell receptor (beta chain) came from a study of blood T cell repertoires in COVID-19 (dated by TCRdb to 2020 to 2022). At the level of the whole study: The collaborator samples originated in the United States, Italy and Spain and spanned the acute and convalescent phases of COVID-19. The material from the prospective study consisted of cDNA or gDNA derived from T cells, B-cell-depleted T cells, or PBMCs. The sample metadata nearly always contained a de-identified subject ID, COVID-19 status, age in years and sex. The repertoires were released in a freely available public database intended as a resource for research on the immune response to SARS-CoV-2. HLA class I and class II types, where available, came from metadata supplied by the sample provider rather than from assay-based typing. Subjects who had been exposed to COVID-19, were actively infected with it, or had recovered from it provided the deeply sampled blood TCRbeta repertoires that made up the dataset. The samples were drawn from two sources: the first 160 participants of the ongoing ImmuneRACE study, and approximately 1,300 subjects contributed by 6 global collaborators. Broader findings and caveats from the paper: Clinical and demographic metadata were provided uncurated, with the amount varying by source and participant.

As regards this clone: This receptor's antigen is unknown. One base away there is no much larger clone; base qualities are not given.

At the junction V is shortened by 6 bases and J by 6 bases; bases outside the gene matches: 6. Looking up the germline V gene yields CDR1 SGHRS and CDR2 YFSETQ. From the cysteine through the phenylalanine, the CDR3 covers 15 amino acids. The read is trimmed to its CDR3 DNA, 45 bases read in frame from base 1. Participants in the prospective study were aged roughly 18 to 89 years, lived in 20 to 25 United States geographic areas, and enrolled through a virtual design. In the prospective study, cohorts were assigned on the basis of participant-reported clinical history obtained from a screening survey and a study questionnaire. Mobile phlebotomists in the prospective study collected whole blood, serum and a nasopharyngeal or oropharyngeal swab from every participant. Participants in the prospective study had the option to provide additional blood draws and questionnaires over a roughly 2-month period. Before DNA extraction, prospective study blood samples were shipped either frozen or at room temperature.

TCRbeta CDR3 regions were amplified from genomic DNA by means of the immunoSEQ Assay, a bias-controlled multiplex PCR. The published analysis was carried out like this. The number of nucleated cells in each sample was estimated from the amplification of reference gene primers within the assay. To quantify the absolute abundance of each unique TCRbeta CDR3 rearrangement, sequence reads were collapsed and filtered. For each sample, productive Simpson clonality was calculated by taking the square root of Simpson's diversity index across productive rearrangements. This is the immuneACCESS table as TCRdb keeps it, with only in-frame sequences that have V and J called. A part of the clones is gone; compared with another copy, unresolved V genes explain less than half, and the rest is unexplained. D and trimming were read from the DNA, whereas the V and J calls and clone size are those reported in that table. Counted in this sample were about 210,000 clones; 80% of them appeared once. The ten largest account for 4.3% of the sample.

The sequencing sample was made of PBMCs or T cells enriched from blood (not recorded which). The V and J genes are TRBV5-1 and TRBJ1-6, and 10 bases in between align with TRBD1. The sequence derives from a man aged 25 to 45 with acute COVID-19. The nucleotide sequence reads as follows: TGCGCCAGCAAGGTTGGGGACAGGGGTAATTCACCCCTCCACTTT. Protein translation: CASKVGDRGNSPLHF.